This T cell receptor beta chain was documented in a study of blood T cell repertoires in COVID-19. Study information: From the United States, Italy and Spain came samples of acute and convalescent COVID-19.

Authors' analysis steps: How many nucleated cells were present was estimated from reference gene primer amplification. Sequencing used immunoSEQ multiplex PCR; TCRdb keeps in-frame clones, though not all of them. V, J and clone size derive from that table, while D and trimming were established from the DNA sequence. This sample yields around 150,000 clones, of which about 85% are seen a single time; more than 1% belongs to the top ten. Unmatched junction bases numbered 9, after V lost 10 bases and J lost 1 base. Germline CDR1 is ENHRY and CDR2 is SYGVKD. The CDR3 covers 14 residues. Sequenced material: peripheral blood. V usage is TRBV10-3 and J usage is TRBJ1-1, with TRBD1 matching 7 bases. The sequence derives from a man aged 35 to 55 with acute or convalescent COVID-19. The DNA of the CDR3 is TGTGCCACCGCCCGACAGGGCCCGAACACTGAAGCTTTCTTT. As protein: CATARQGPNTEAFF.